Described below is a single TCR beta chain sequence and its context. In the source study's methods: Reference gene primers were amplified, and this amplification served to estimate nucleated cell counts. Produced via immunoSEQ multiplex PCR; TCRdb's table is partial and in-frame only. For V, J and clone size, that table is used; D and trimming come from the DNA. Among roughly 150,000 clones listed, roughly 84% were seen once. The data stem from a study of blood T cell repertoires in COVID-19. The CDR3 spans 13 residues. V shed 2 bases and J shed 4 bases, with 8 bases lying between them. The germline V gene has CDR1 MNHNY and CDR2 SVGAGI (reference sequence).

The TCR was taken from a woman older than 75 with active or convalescent COVID-19. Sequencing used peripheral blood. The V call is TRBV6-6, the J call TRBJ1-1, with a possible D match to TRBD1 (5 bases). CDR3: CASSYGDSTEAFF. In DNA, the CDR3 is TGTGCCAGCAGTTACGGTGACAGCACTGAAGCTTTCTTT.